This passage covers 27 T cell receptor beta chains from one sample sequenced in a study of Ad26.COV2.S vaccination and SARS-CoV-2 variants. Some clones are missing from TCRdb's copy, which holds only in-frame ones; the method was immunoSEQ multiplex PCR. In the table there are about 440,000 clones, about 90% of which are singletons. Treatment meaning: some 20 received Ad26.COV2.S at low or high dose, single or two shots; 5 received placebo; per-sample allocation not given. At day 63 after the first vaccine or placebo injection, samples were drawn. The sequencing used peripheral blood, collected in a trial of Ad26.COV2.S vaccine versus placebo. The source is a person aged 18-60 years who received the Ad26.COV2.S COVID-19 vaccine or a placebo.

The chain joins TRBV28 to TRBJ1-1; 7 nucleotides match TRBD1. Germline trimming cut 4 bases from V and 1 base from J; bases unmatched to any gene: 9. Germline V CDR1 and CDR2: MDHEN, SYDVKM. The CDR3 sequence is 16 residues long. This CDR3 reads CASSSDRQGQNTEAFF. The CDR3 DNA is TGTGCCAGCAGTTCCGACCGACAGGGACAGAACACTGAAGCTTTCTTT.

V gene TRBV27 combines with J gene TRBJ2-1; 8 nucleotides agree with TRBD2. After removal of 4 bases from V and 7 bases from J, the junction contained 9 bases not matched to a gene. Germline CDR1 is MNHEY and CDR2 is SMNVEV (reference sequence). The length of the CDR3 is 15 residues. CDR3 nucleotides: TGTGCCAGCAGTTCTAGCGGGTCCCCTTTTAATGAGCAGTTCTTC. This gives the protein CASSSSGSPFNEQFF.

This chain joins TRBV2 and TRBJ2-7; D perhaps matches TRBD1 (5 bases). This CDR3 contains 14 residues. Germline V gene data show CDR1 as SNHLY and CDR2 as FYNNEI. The ends were cut back, 6 bases at V and 0 bases at J, with 12 bases in the middle. The CDR3 DNA sequence: TGTGCCAGCAGCCGCCAGGGTATCTCCTACGAGCAGTACTTC. This gives the protein CASSRQGISYEQYF.

In this sample, this clone turned up a few times. This chain connects TRBV6-5 to TRBJ1-5; D unclear. CDR3 length equals 14 residues. Deletions cut 6 bases from V and 7 bases from J, with 16 bases between. Looked up from germline, CDR1 is MNHEY and CDR2 is SVGAGI. CDR3 DNA: TGTGCCAGCAGGCCCGCCGGGGAAGGACAGCCCCAGCATTTT. Translating it yields CASRPAGEGQPQHF.

The J gene is TRBJ1-4, the V gene TRBV13; no definite D call. Germline V gene sequence: CDR1 PRHDT, CDR2 FYEKMQ (reference sequence). The length of the CDR3 is 14 residues. The ends were cut back, 2 bases at V and 0 bases at J, with 4 bases in the middle. As DNA, the CDR3 is TGTGCCAGCAGCTTAAAAGCAACTAATGAAAAACTGTTTTTT. Its translation is CASSLKATNEKLFF.

The V call is TRBV7-2, the J call TRBJ2-1; no reliable D call. CDR1 is SGHTA, CDR2 FQGNSA, per germline. The CDR3 totals 15 residues. V shed 5 bases and J shed 4 bases, with 15 bases lying between them. This CDR3 reads CASSHPTLLYNEQFF. The CDR3 DNA reads TGTGCCAGCAGCCACCCGACCCTTCTTTACAATGAGCAGTTCTTC.

The rearrangement joins TRBV27 to TRBJ2-3; D possibly corresponds to TRBD2 (5 bases). The V end was cut by 4 bases, the J end by 4 bases, with 9 bases between. CDR1 is MNHEY, CDR2 SMNVEV, per germline (reference sequence). The CDR3 totals 13 residues. This CDR3 is CASSSRGSDTQYF. CDR3 nucleotide sequence: TGTGCCAGCAGTTCTCGGGGTTCAGATACGCAGTATTTT.

This clone was counted a single time. V usage is TRBV6-2 or TRBV6-3 and J usage is TRBJ1-2, with a weak D call TRBD1 (5 bases). Germline CDR1 and CDR2: MNHEY and SVGEGT. This CDR3 is 10 amino acids long. Trimming removed 6 bases from V and 14 bases from J, with 13 bases in between. CDR3 coding DNA: TGTGCCAGCAGCCTTTGGGGGGGTACCTTC. Translation: CASSLWGGTF.

The sample holds one count of this clone. This chain joins TRBV9 and TRBJ2-1, with TRBD1 matching 9 bases. This CDR3 has 17 amino acids. J gave up 8 bases and V 4 bases, and 16 bases lay outside the gene matches. CDR1 and CDR2 (germline): SGDLS, YYNGEE. The CDR3 reads CASSPEPGQGFVDEQFF. The CDR3 coding sequence is TGTGCCAGCAGCCCAGAGCCGGGACAGGGTTTCGTCGATGAGCAGTTCTTC.

The V and J genes are TRBV10-3 and TRBJ2-7; the D call may be TRBD1 or TRBD2 (5 bases each). V was shortened by 2 bases and J by 1 base, with 9 bases between the two germline ends. The CDR3 runs 14 residues. Germline V gene sequence: CDR1 ENHRY, CDR2 SYGVKD. CDR3 nucleotide sequence: TGTGCCATCAGTGAGCGGGACCTTTCCTACGAGCAGTACTTC. Protein: CAISERDLSYEQYF.

The chain carries TRBV15 and TRBJ1-4; D perhaps matches TRBD1 (6 bases). Trimming took 4 bases from V and 4 from J, leaving 10 bases between them. Germline V CDR1 and CDR2: LNHNV, YYDKDF (reference sequence). The CDR3 consists of 14 residues. In nucleotides, the CDR3 is TGTGCCACCAGCAACGGACAGTATAATGAAAAACTGTTTTTT. It specifies CATSNGQYNEKLFF.

The chain uses TRBV7-3 and TRBJ2-1; 7 nucleotides match TRBD2. J gave up 3 bases and V 5 bases, and 7 bases lay outside the gene matches. The CDR3 loop spans 15 amino acids. Germline loops: CDR1 SGHTA, CDR2 FQGTGA. CDR3 coding DNA: TGTGCCAGCAGCCCCAGAGCGGGACTCTACAATGAGCAGTTCTTC. It specifies CASSPRAGLYNEQFF.

V is TRBV7-9 and J is TRBJ2-6; D gene unclear. The length of the CDR3 is 13 residues. Looked up from germline, CDR1 is SEHNR and CDR2 is FQNEAQ (reference sequence). Trimming shortened V by 5 bases and J by 0 bases, and 2 bases separated the two germline ends. CDR3 region: CASSRSGANVLTF. The CDR3 bases are TGTGCCAGCAGCCGCTCTGGGGCCAACGTCCTGACTTTC.

The chain has TRBV28 and TRBJ2-2; D possibly uses TRBD1 or TRBD2 (5 bases each). The CDR3 contains 15 residues. Trimming took off 10 bases at V and 0 bases at J, with 15 bases between the two ends. From germline, CDR1 is MDHEN and CDR2 SYDVKM. CDR3 in DNA: TGTGCCATCGGGTCCGGGACGGCGAACACCGGGGAGCTGTTTTTT. This encodes CAIGSGTANTGELFF. The full variable domain, rest sourced from reference TRBV28 and TRBJ2-2, is DVKVTQSSRYLVKRTGEKVFLECVQDMDHENMFWYRQDPGLGLRLIYFSYDVKMKEKGDIPEGYSVSREKKERFSLILESASTNQTSMYLCAIGSGTANTGELFFGEGSRLTVL.

This clone was recorded once. V usage is TRBV13 and J usage is TRBJ2-7; D gene unclear. V was cut by 3 bases and J by 4 bases, with 10 bases left in between. This CDR3 has 13 residues. Germline lookup yields CDR1 PRHDT and CDR2 FYEKMQ (reference sequence). CDR3 in DNA: TGTGCCAGCAGCTTGGGCAACATTTACGAGCAGTACTTC. Protein sequence: CASSLGNIYEQYF.

V usage is TRBV6-5 and J usage is TRBJ1-6; D unresolved. The germline V gene encodes CDR1 MNHEY and CDR2 SVGAGI. Deletions cut 2 bases from V and 7 bases from J, with 6 bases between. The CDR3 spans 13 residues. CDR3 sequence reads: CASSYGLNSPLHF. CDR3 in DNA: TGTGCCAGCAGTTACGGTTTAAATTCACCCCTCCACTTT.

The gene calls are TRBV19 and TRBJ2-7, with TRBD1 matching 9 bases. The ends lost 6 bases at V and 1 base at J; junction bases unmatched: 4. The CDR3 totals 14 residues. Germline lookup yields CDR1 LNHDA and CDR2 SQIVND (reference sequence). Written as DNA, the CDR3 is TGTGCCAGTAGGGCCGGGACAGGGTCCTACGAGCAGTACTTC. This encodes CASRAGTGSYEQYF.

This chain joins TRBV19 and TRBJ1-2, with TRBD1 matching over 8 bases. Germline V gene data show CDR1 as LNHDA and CDR2 as SQIVND (reference sequence). The trim removed 5 bases at V and 7 bases at J, leaving 12 bases unmatched. The CDR3 covers 15 residues. DNA of the CDR3: TGTGCCAGTAGTTCAACTGTCCGGACAGGGCTTGGCTACACCTTC. It yields the protein CASSSTVRTGLGYTF.

This clone has only a few counts. The chain joins TRBV4-2 to TRBJ2-3; 11 bases align to TRBD1. Germline loops: CDR1 LGHNA, CDR2 YNFKEQ. The V segment lost 0 bases and the J segment 3 bases; nucleotides outside the gene matches: 2. This CDR3 has 16 residues. CDR3 amino acids: CASSQEGTGGTDTQYF. The CDR3 DNA reads as TGTGCCAGCAGCCAAGAAGGGACAGGGGGAACAGATACGCAGTATTTT.

The chain recombines TRBV7-2 with TRBJ2-3; D is perhaps TRBD2 (6 bases). Trimming shortened V by 6 bases and J by 3 bases, and 13 bases separated the two germline ends. Per the germline V gene, CDR1 is SGHTA and CDR2 is FQGNSA. The length of the CDR3 is 14 residues. CDR3 bases: TGTGCCAGCAGATTGACTAGTGGGACAGATACGCAGTATTTT. This encodes CASRLTSGTDTQYF.

This chain joins TRBV19 and TRBJ2-1; TRBD2 matches at 16 bases. Trimming took 4 bases from V and 5 from J; bases not matched to a gene: 5. The CDR3 is 17 residues long. Germline CDR1 LNHDA, CDR2 SQIVND (reference sequence). In nucleotides, the CDR3 is TGTGCCAGTAGTAACGGGACTAGCGGGAGGGGGGACAATGAGCAGTTCTTC. It encodes CASSNGTSGRGDNEQFF.

V and J are TRBV7-9 and TRBJ2-7; D gene unclear. CDR3 size: 12 residues. CDR1 and CDR2 from the germline V gene are SEHNR and FQNEAQ (reference sequence). Trimming took 4 bases from V and 7 from J, leaving 11 bases between them. The CDR3 loop is CASSSMSEEQYF. CDR3 coding DNA: TGTGCCAGCAGCTCCATGTCCGAAGAGCAGTACTTC.

The chain combines TRBV7-9 with TRBJ2-3, with TRBD2 as a possible D gene (6 bases). This CDR3 spans 15 amino acids. Trimming removed 4 bases at V and 2 bases at J, with 13 bases between. Germline values: CDR1 SEHNR, CDR2 FQNEAQ (reference sequence). The CDR3 DNA is TGTGCCAGCAGCTCCCGGGCGGACTACACAGATACGCAGTATTTT. This codes for CASSSRADYTDTQYF.

The chain links TRBV7-2 to TRBJ2-3, with TRBD2 matching 13 bases. In germline, CDR1 is SGHTA, CDR2 FQGNSA. The CDR3 extends over 16 amino acids. V dropped 3 bases and J dropped 4; count of bases not matched to a gene: 4. The CDR3 region is CASSFRLAGGADTQYF. The CDR3 region has the DNA TGTGCCAGCAGCTTCCGACTAGCGGGAGGAGCAGATACGCAGTATTTT.

The J gene is TRBJ1-6, the V gene TRBV5-6; weak D call: TRBD1 (6 bases). The CDR3 loop spans 15 amino acids. CDR1 and CDR2 (germline): SGHDT, YYEEEE. Trimming cost V 4 bases and J 7 bases, with 15 bases left between them. The CDR3 loop reads CASSNGQFWNSPLHF. CDR3 in DNA: TGTGCCAGCAGCAACGGACAGTTCTGGAATTCACCCCTCCACTTT.

The chain employs TRBV25-1 and TRBJ2-3; 9 bases agree with TRBD2. J gave up 9 bases and V 6 bases, and 13 bases lay outside the gene matches. From germline, CDR1 is MGHDK and CDR2 SYGVNS. The CDR3 has 15 residues. The CDR3 here is CASSQGGLAAATQYF. Here the CDR3 DNA reads TGTGCCAGCAGCCAAGGGGGACTAGCAGCAGCAACGCAGTATTTT.

The CDR3 region has the DNA TGTGCCAGCAGGCAACCGGGACAGGTCAATCAGCCCCAGCATTTT. It codes for CASRQPGQVNQPQHF. The J gene is TRBJ1-5, the V gene TRBV28, with 8 bases lining up with TRBD1. The CDR3 spans 15 residues. Germline CDR1 and CDR2: MDHEN and SYDVKM. The trim removed 6 bases at V and 3 bases at J, leaving 7 bases unmatched. Filled out from reference TRBV28 and TRBJ1-5, the complete variable domain reads DVKVTQSSRYLVKRTGEKVFLECVQDMDHENMFWYRQDPGLGLRLIYFSYDVKMKEKGDIPEGYSVSREKKERFSLILESASTNQTSMYLCASRQPGQVNQPQHFGDGTRLSIL.